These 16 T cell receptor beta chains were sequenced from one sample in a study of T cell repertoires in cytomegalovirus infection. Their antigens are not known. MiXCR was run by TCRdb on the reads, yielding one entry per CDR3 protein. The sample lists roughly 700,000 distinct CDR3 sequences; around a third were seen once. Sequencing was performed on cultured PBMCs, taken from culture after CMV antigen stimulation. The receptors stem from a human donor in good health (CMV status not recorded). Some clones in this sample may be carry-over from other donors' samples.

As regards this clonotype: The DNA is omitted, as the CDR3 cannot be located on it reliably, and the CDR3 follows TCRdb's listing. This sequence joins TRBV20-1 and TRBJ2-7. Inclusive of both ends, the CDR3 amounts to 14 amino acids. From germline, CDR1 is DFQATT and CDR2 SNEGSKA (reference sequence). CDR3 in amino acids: CSAPLWGRAYEQYF.

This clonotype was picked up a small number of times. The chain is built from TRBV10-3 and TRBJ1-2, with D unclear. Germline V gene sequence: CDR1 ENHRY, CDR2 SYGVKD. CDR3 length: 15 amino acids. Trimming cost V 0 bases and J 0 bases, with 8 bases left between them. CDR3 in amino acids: CAISESTGTNYGYTF. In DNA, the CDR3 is TGTGCCATCAGTGAGTCGACGGGTACTAACTATGGCTACACCTTC.

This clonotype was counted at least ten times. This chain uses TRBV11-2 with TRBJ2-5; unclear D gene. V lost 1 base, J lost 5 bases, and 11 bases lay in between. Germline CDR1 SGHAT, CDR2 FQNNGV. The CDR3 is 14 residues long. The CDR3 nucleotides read TGTGCCAGCAGCTTAGTTCAGGTGTTGGAGACCCAGTACTTC. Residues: CASSLVQVLETQYF.

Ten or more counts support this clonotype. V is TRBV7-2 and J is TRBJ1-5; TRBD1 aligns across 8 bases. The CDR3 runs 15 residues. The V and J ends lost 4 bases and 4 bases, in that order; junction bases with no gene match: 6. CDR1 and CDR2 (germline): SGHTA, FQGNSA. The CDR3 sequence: CASSYWTGKNQPQHF. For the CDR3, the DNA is TGTGCCAGCAGCTACTGGACAGGGAAGAATCAGCCCCAGCATTTT.

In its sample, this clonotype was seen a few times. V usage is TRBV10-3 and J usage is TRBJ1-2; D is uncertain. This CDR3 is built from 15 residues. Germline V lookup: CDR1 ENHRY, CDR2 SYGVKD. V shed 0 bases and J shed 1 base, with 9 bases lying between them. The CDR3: CAISESTTDNYGYTF. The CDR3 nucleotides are TGTGCCATCAGTGAGTCGACGACTGATAACTATGGCTACACCTTC.

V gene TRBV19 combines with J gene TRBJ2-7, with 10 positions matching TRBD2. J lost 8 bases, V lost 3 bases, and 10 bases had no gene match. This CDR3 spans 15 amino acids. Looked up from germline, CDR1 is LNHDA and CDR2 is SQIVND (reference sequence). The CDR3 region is CASSIWTSGGRQQYF. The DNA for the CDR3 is TGTGCCAGTAGTATCTGGACTAGCGGAGGGAGGCAGCAGTACTTC.

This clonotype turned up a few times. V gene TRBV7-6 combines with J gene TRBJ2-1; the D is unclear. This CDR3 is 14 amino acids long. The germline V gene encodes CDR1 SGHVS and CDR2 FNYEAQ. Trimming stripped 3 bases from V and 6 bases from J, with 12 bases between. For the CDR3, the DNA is TGTGCCAGCAGCTTCGGTGCGTTGGGCAATGAGCAGTTCTTC. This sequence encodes CASSFGALGNEQFF.

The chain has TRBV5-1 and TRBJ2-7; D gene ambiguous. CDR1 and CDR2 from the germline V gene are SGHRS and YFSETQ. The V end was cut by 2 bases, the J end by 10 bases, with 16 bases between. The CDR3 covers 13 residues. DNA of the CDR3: TGCGCCAGCAGCTTCGACGGCCCGTCAGCCCAGTACTTC. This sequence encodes CASSFDGPSAQYF.

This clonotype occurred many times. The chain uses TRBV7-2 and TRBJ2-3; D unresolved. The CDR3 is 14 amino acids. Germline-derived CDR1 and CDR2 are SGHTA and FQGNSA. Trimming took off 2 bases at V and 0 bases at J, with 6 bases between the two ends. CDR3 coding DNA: TGTGCCAGCAGCTTACTCTCTAGCACAGATACGCAGTATTTT. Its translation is CASSLLSSTDTQYF.

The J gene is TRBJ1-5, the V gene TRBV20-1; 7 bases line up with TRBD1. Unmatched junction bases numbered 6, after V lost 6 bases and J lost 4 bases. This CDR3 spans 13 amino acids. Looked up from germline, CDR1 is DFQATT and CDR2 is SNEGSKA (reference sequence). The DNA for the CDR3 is TGCAGTGCGCGGGGACAGAATAATCAGCCCCAGCATTTT. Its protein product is CSARGQNNQPQHF.

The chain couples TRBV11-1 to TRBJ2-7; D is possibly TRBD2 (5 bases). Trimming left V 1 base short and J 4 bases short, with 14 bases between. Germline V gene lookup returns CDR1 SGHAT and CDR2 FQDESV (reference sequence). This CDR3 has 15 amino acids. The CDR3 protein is CASSLGGLGRYEQYF. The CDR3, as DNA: TGTGCCAGCAGCTTAGGAGGACTCGGAAGGTACGAGCAGTACTTC.

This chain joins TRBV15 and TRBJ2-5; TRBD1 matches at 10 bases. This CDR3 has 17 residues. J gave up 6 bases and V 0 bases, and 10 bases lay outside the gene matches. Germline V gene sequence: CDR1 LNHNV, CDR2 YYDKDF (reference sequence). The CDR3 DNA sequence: TGTGCCACCAGCAGAGAAGGGTATAGGACAGGGGGAAAGACCCAGTACTTC. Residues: CATSREGYRTGGKTQYF.

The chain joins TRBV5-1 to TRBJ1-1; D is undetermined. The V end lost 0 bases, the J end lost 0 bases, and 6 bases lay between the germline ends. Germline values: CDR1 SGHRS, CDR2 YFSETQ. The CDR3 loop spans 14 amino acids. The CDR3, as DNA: TGCGCCAGCAGCTTGGCCGTCTTGAACACTGAAGCTTTCTTT. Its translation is CASSLAVLNTEAFF.

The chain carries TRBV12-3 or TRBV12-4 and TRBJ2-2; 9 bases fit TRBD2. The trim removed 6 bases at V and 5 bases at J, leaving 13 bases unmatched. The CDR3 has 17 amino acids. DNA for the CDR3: TGTGCCAGCAGCACCGCCTTGGGCGGGGGGGGAACCGGGGAGCTGTTTTTT. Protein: CASSTALGGGGTGELFF.

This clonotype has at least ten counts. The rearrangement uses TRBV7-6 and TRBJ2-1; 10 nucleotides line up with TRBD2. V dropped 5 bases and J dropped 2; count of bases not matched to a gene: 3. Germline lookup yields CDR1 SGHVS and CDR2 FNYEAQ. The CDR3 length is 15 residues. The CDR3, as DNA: TGTGCCAGCAGCCCGGGACTAGCGACCTACAATGAGCAGTTCTTC. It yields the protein CASSPGLATYNEQFF.

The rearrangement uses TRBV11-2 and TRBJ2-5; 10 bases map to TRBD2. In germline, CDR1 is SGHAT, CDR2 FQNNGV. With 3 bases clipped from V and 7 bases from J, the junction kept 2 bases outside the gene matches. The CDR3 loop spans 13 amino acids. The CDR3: CASSFVAGGTQYF. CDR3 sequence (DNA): TGTGCCAGCAGCTTTGTAGCGGGGGGGACCCAGTACTTC.